This TCR beta chain was recorded in a study of cytomegalovirus exposure and HLA in healthy donors. Findings of the study overall: The study dropped some indistinguishable V segments, TRBV6-2 and TRBV6-3 among them. A list of around 160 TCR beta chains associated with cytomegalovirus was given.

Donors counted as nominally healthy when sampled, yet unrecorded immune exposures were likely. In germline, CDR1 is WSHSY, CDR2 SAAADI. The V gene end was trimmed by 3 bases and the J gene end by 1 base; junction bases not matched to a gene: 8. This CDR3 has 16 residues. This clone was found once. Its target is unknown. The PCR contained 60 Vbeta and 13 Jbeta primers. TCRdb keeps only in-frame clones here, not all; method: immunoSEQ multiplex PCR. The data show 220,000 or so clones, under 80% seen once. The TCR was taken from a woman under 40 in good health and CMV-seronegative. The chain couples TRBV10-2 to TRBJ1-1, with 7 bases that match TRBD1. The sample was PBMCs. As DNA, the CDR3 is TGCGCCAGCAGTGACAACCGACAGGGCCCGAACACTGAAGCTTTCTTT. The encoded protein is CASSDNRQGPNTEAFF.